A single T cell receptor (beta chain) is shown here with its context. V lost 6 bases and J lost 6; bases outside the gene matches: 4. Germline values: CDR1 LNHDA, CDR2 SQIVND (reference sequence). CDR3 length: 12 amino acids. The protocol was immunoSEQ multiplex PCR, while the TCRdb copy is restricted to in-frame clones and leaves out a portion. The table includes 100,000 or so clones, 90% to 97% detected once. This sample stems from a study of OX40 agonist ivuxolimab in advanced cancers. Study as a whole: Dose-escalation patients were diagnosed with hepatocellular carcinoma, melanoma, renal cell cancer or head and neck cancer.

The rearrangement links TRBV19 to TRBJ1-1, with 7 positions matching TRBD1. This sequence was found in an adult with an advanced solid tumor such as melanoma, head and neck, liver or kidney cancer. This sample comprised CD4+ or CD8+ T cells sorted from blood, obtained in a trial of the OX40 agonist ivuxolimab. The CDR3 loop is CASRGGQAEAFF. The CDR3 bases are TGTGCCAGTAGGGGTGGACAGGCTGAAGCTTTCTTT.